This T cell receptor beta chain was documented in a study of T cell responses to AZD1222 COVID-19 vaccine. Study conclusions and caveats: Clonal diversity was possibly underestimated; the donors were predominantly white British and more often female. At baseline, seropositivity was found in only 6 or 7 AZD1222 recipients.

Germline CDR1 and CDR2: SGHRS and YFSETQ. The CDR3 loop spans 15 amino acids. The V and J ends lost 0 bases and 0 bases respectively, with 7 bases between them. Combined were second doses at about 4 or about 12 weeks. Some clones are missing from TCRdb's copy, which holds only in-frame ones; the method was immunoSEQ multiplex PCR. The sample yields 90,000 to 130,000 clones, about 95% seen once. This clone was counted a single time. Antigen specificity is unknown. The specimen comprised peripheral blood, sampled 28 days after the second AZD1222 dose. The source is an adult who received the AZD1222 COVID-19 vaccine. This chain uses TRBV5-1 with TRBJ2-1, with D uncertain. As DNA, the CDR3 is TGCGCCAGCAGCTTGGACTCGAGCTCCTACAATGAGCAGTTCTTC. Its translation: CASSLDSSSYNEQFF.